Presented here are 21 T cell receptor beta chains from one specimen sequenced in a study of cytomegalovirus exposure and HLA in healthy donors. The PCR ran on 60 Vbeta and 13 Jbeta primers. The method was immunoSEQ multiplex PCR; TCRdb's version includes in-frame clones alone and lacks a portion of them. The table lists approximately 150,000 clones, 78% of them singletons. Sequencing used PBMCs. These receptors all come from a woman aged 40 to 50 in good health and CMV-seropositive.

V is TRBV7-8 and J is TRBJ2-7; TRBD1 matches at 7 bases. V dropped 3 bases and J dropped 3; count of bases not matched to a gene: 2. The CDR3 covers 13 residues. Germline V gene sequence: CDR1 SGHVS, CDR2 FQNEAQ. The CDR3 loop reads CASSFPGGYEQYF. The CDR3 region has the DNA TGTGCCAGCAGCTTCCCAGGGGGCTACGAGCAGTACTTC.

V usage is TRBV5-1 and J usage is TRBJ2-7; D might be TRBD1 (6 bases). Trimming pared 0 bases from V and 3 bases from J, leaving 10 bases between. The CDR3 is made up of 14 amino acids. Germline loops: CDR1 SGHRS, CDR2 YFSETQ. CDR3 loop: CASSLVGANYEQYF. In DNA form, the CDR3 reads TGCGCCAGCAGCTTGGTGGGGGCCAACTACGAGCAGTACTTC.

The chain has TRBV7-9 and TRBJ1-1; the D gene is possibly TRBD1 (6 bases). Germline V gene sequence: CDR1 SEHNR, CDR2 FQNEAQ (reference sequence). This CDR3 spans 14 amino acids. Between the trimmed V and J ends, which lost 5 bases and 0 bases, there was a span of 10 bases. The CDR3 DNA sequence: TGTGCCAGCAGCAAGGACAGCCTGAACACTGAAGCTTTCTTT. Translation gives CASSKDSLNTEAFF.

This clone came up a few times. The rearrangement joins TRBV6-5 to TRBJ2-7, with a possible D match to TRBD2 (5 bases). Germline CDR1 MNHEY, CDR2 SVGAGI. V lost 0 bases, J lost 7 bases, and 16 bases lay in between. The CDR3 covers 15 residues. CDR3 sequence reads: CASSYSKLVVNEQYF. In nucleotides, the CDR3 is TGTGCCAGCAGTTACTCGAAACTAGTTGTTAATGAGCAGTACTTC.

This sequence joins TRBV2 and TRBJ2-7; a weak D match, TRBD2 (7 bases). CDR3 size: 13 residues. Trimming left V 6 bases short and J 3 bases short, with 12 bases between. Germline V gives CDR1 SNHLY, CDR2 FYNNEI. CDR3 coding DNA: TGTGCCAGCAGCGGGGGGCGGAACTACGAGCAGTACTTC. It is translated as CASSGGRNYEQYF. The entire variable domain, with the rest obtained from reference TRBV2 and TRBJ2-7, is as follows: EPEVTQTPSHQVTQMGQEVILRCVPISNHLYFYWYRQILGQKVEFLVSFYNNEISEKSEIFDDQFSVERPDGSNFTLKIRSTKLEDSAMYFCASSGGRNYEQYFGPGTRLTVT.

The CDR3 nucleotides are TGTGCCAGCAGTGGAAATCCGGGACTAGCGGGAGGGCGGGAGACCCAGTACTTC. Protein sequence: CASSGNPGLAGGRETQYF. V and J are TRBV2 and TRBJ2-5; 16 bases match TRBD2. Germline trimming cut 4 bases from V and 5 bases from J; bases unmatched to any gene: 10. Germline V lookup: CDR1 SNHLY, CDR2 FYNNEI. The CDR3 contains 18 residues. The full variable domain, completed using reference TRBV2 and TRBJ2-5, is EPEVTQTPSHQVTQMGQEVILRCVPISNHLYFYWYRQILGQKVEFLVSFYNNEISEKSEIFDDQFSVERPDGSNFTLKIRSTKLEDSAMYFCASSGNPGLAGGRETQYFGPGTRLLVL.

This sequence joins TRBV6-5 and TRBJ2-7, with TRBD1 identical over 8 bases. This CDR3 region has 15 residues. Unmatched junction bases numbered 11, after V lost 5 bases and J lost 5 bases. Germline V gene sequence: CDR1 MNHEY, CDR2 SVGAGI. This CDR3 is CASSLTGDKGHEQYF. The CDR3 DNA sequence: TGTGCCAGCAGTCTGACAGGGGACAAGGGGCACGAGCAGTACTTC.

This clone appeared a few times. The chain carries TRBV5-1 and TRBJ2-5, with D possibly matching TRBD2 (5 bases). Trimming took 4 bases from V and 1 from J, leaving 11 bases between them. Per germline, CDR1 SGHRS and CDR2 YFSETQ. CDR3 size: 14 residues. The CDR3 nucleotides are TGCGCCAGCAGCACGGGGTCGATCCAAGAGACCCAGTACTTC. It specifies CASSTGSIQETQYF.

Here the CDR3 reads CAISTQPGDGEQYF. The DNA for the CDR3 is TGTGCCATCAGTACCCAGCCGGGAGATGGCGAGCAGTACTTC. The chain recombines TRBV10-3 with TRBJ2-7, with D tentatively TRBD2 (6 bases). V lost 5 bases to trimming and J lost 6 bases, with 17 bases between them. This CDR3 is 14 amino acids long. Germline loops: CDR1 ENHRY, CDR2 SYGVKD.

This clone turned up a few times. This rearrangement joins TRBV5-5 to TRBJ1-6; no firm D call. Germline V gene data show CDR1 as SGHKS and CDR2 as YYEKEE (reference sequence). V lost 5 bases and J 4 bases, leaving 13 bases between the germline ends. The CDR3 totals 15 residues. This chain's CDR3 is CASRPQPGYNSPLHF. The CDR3 nucleotides read TGTGCCAGCAGACCCCAACCAGGTTATAATTCACCCCTCCACTTT.

The chain has TRBV4-2 and TRBJ2-5; 9 nucleotides align to TRBD2. The J call is uncertain, as TRBJ2-7 better fits the DNA end. The CDR3 extends over 15 amino acids. Per germline, CDR1 LGHNA and CDR2 YNFKEQ. The CDR3 DNA is TGTGCCAGCAGCCAAGATAGCGGGAGTTTTTACGAGCAGTACTTC. Translating gives CASSQDSGSFYEQYF.

The genes are TRBV6-6 and TRBJ1-2; D perhaps matches TRBD1 (6 bases). The CDR3 covers 13 residues. Trimming left V 7 bases short and J 7 bases short, with 16 bases between. CDR1 is MNHNY, CDR2 SVGAGI, per germline (reference sequence). CDR3 loop: CASNPDSRPGYTF. The CDR3 nucleotides are TGTGCCAGCAACCCGGACAGTCGGCCTGGCTACACCTTC.

This chain uses TRBV7-2 with TRBJ2-3, with 7 bases lining up with TRBD1. The CDR3 extends over 13 amino acids. Germline assignment: CDR1 SGHTA and CDR2 FQGNSA. With 1 base clipped from V and 6 bases from J, the junction kept 1 base outside the gene matches. CDR3 sequence (DNA): TGTGCCAGCAGCTTAGACAGGGGTGATACGCAGTATTTT. Its translation is CASSLDRGDTQYF.

This clone was seen more than once but under ten times. The gene calls are TRBV5-1 and TRBJ2-7, with 8 bases fitting TRBD1. In germline, CDR1 is SGHRS, CDR2 YFSETQ. The J segment lost 1 base and the V segment lost 0 bases, leaving 3 bases of the junction unmatched. CDR3 length equals 15 residues. CDR3: CASSLGTGISYEQYF. The CDR3 coding sequence is TGCGCCAGCAGCTTGGGGACAGGGATTTCCTACGAGCAGTACTTC.

This chain links TRBV2 with TRBJ1-3; possibly TRBD1 for D (5 bases). V lost 2 bases, J lost 4 bases, and 9 bases lay in between. Germline V lookup: CDR1 SNHLY, CDR2 FYNNEI. CDR3 length: 14 residues. This CDR3 reads CASSEQGAGNTIYF. CDR3 DNA sequence: TGTGCCAGCAGTGAACAGGGTGCAGGAAACACCATATATTTT.

This clone was counted only a few times. The chain couples TRBV5-1 to TRBJ2-5; 7 positions agree with TRBD2. Germline V gives CDR1 SGHRS, CDR2 YFSETQ. With 0 bases clipped from V and 4 bases from J, the junction kept 15 bases outside the gene matches. CDR3 length: 18 amino acids. CDR3 in amino acids: CASSLAWALAGEGETQYF. The CDR3 DNA reads TGCGCCAGCAGCTTGGCCTGGGCGTTGGCGGGAGAGGGAGAGACCCAGTACTTC.

This clone was picked up one time. Because the CDR3 is missing its conserved closing phenylalanine or tryptophan, this is likely a read error. The J gene is TRBJ2-7, the V gene TRBV2, with 7 bases matching TRBD2. Germline V gene lookup returns CDR1 SNHLY and CDR2 FYNNEI. There are 14 residues in the CDR3. J lost 4 bases, V lost 6 bases, and 9 bases had no gene match. CDR3 loop: CASRRETSRYEQYL. The CDR3 nucleotides read TGTGCCAGCAGGAGGGAGACTAGCCGGTACGAGCAGTACCTC.

V and J are TRBV4-2 and TRBJ2-3, with 10 bases aligning to TRBD2. Trimming at V came to 0 bases and at J to 3 bases, leaving 12 bases not matched to a gene. This CDR3 has 19 amino acids. Germline V lookup: CDR1 LGHNA, CDR2 YNFKEQ. CDR3 DNA sequence: TGTGCCAGCAGCCAAGAGTTTGCGTTAGCGGGAGGAGGGACAGATACGCAGTATTTT. Amino acids: CASSQEFALAGGGTDTQYF.

The chain recombines TRBV5-1 with TRBJ2-2, with D perhaps matching TRBD2 (6 bases). This CDR3 spans 15 amino acids. CDR1 SGHRS and CDR2 YFSETQ come from the germline V gene. Trimming removed 3 bases at V and 0 bases at J, with 9 bases between. In nucleotides, the CDR3 is TGCGCCAGCAGCTGGGGACTGACGAACACCGGGGAGCTGTTTTTT. This gives the protein CASSWGLTNTGELFF.

The V call is TRBV5-6, the J call TRBJ1-1; unclear D gene. Germline CDR1 reads SGHDT; CDR2 reads YYEEEE. The V end lost 1 base, the J end lost 3 bases, and 7 bases lay between the germline ends. The CDR3 runs 13 residues. Written as DNA, the CDR3 is TGTGCCAGCAGCTTGAGTCGGGACACTGAAGCTTTCTTT. It is translated as CASSLSRDTEAFF.

This sequence joins TRBV5-1 and TRBJ1-3, with a possible D match to TRBD1 (5 bases). The germline CDR1 and CDR2 sequences are SGHRS and YFSETQ. The V gene lost 4 bases and the J gene lost 0 bases, with 17 bases spanning the gap. The CDR3 totals 17 residues. This CDR3 is CASSIEGEGPSGNTIYF. The CDR3, as DNA: TGCGCCAGCAGCATCGAAGGGGAAGGGCCCTCTGGAAACACCATATATTTT.